This T cell receptor (beta chain) was captured in a study of CD8 T cells in Susac syndrome. Random-hexamer reverse transcription was applied to roughly 0.5 to 1 ug RNA. TCRdb independently ran MiXCR on the immunoSEQ multiplex PCR reads; one entry per CDR3 protein. This sample has 150,000 to 160,000 distinct CDR3 sequences, with nearly 97% found just once. The receptor was derived from a human donor with multiple sclerosis. The sequenced sample consisted of CD8+ T cells from PBMCs.

The CDR3 loop is CSVLFGGTPSEAFF. The CDR3 bases are TGCAGCGTCCTTTTCGGGGGGACACCTTCTGAAGCTTTCTTT. The rearrangement links TRBV29-1 to TRBJ1-1; the D gene is possibly TRBD1 (6 bases). The ends were cut back, 6 bases at V and 6 bases at J, with 20 bases in the middle. The CDR3 runs to 14 residues. The germline V gene has CDR1 SQVTM and CDR2 ANQGSEA. The full variable domain, completed using reference TRBV29-1 and TRBJ1-1, is SAVISQKPSRDICQRGTSLTIQCQVDSQVTMMFWYRQQPGQSLTLIATANQGSEATYESGFVIDKFPISRPNLTFSTLTVSNMSPEDSSIYLCSVLFGGTPSEAFFGQGTRLTVV.